A selection of T cell receptor beta chains follows, all from one sample in a study of cytomegalovirus exposure and HLA in healthy donors. TCRdb keeps only in-frame clones here, not all; method: immunoSEQ multiplex PCR. This repertoire shows 73,000 or so clones, around 76% found once; its top ten account for 6.3%. Sequences were obtained from PBMCs. These receptors were obtained from a man aged 45-65 years in good health and CMV-seronegative. Both conserved end residues are part of each CDR3. The D gene is left open where the match is weak.

>TRBD2|TRBJ2-7|16|TRBV7-9
CASSTGLAGGLYEQYF
>-|TRBJ1-1|14|TRBV6-4
CASKDTDWGTEAFF
>TRBD1|TRBJ1-4|13|TRBV30
CAFAGTGAPKLFF
>-|TRBJ1-5|14|TRBV28
CASSYSGLNQPQHF
>-|TRBJ1-5|13|TRBV19
CASRQGWNQPQHF
>-|TRBJ2-7|15|TRBV28
CASSPGHLTSYEQYF
>TRBD1|TRBJ2-1|15|TRBV6-5
CASSPGQVLIGEQFF
>-|TRBJ1-1|14|TRBV29-1
CSVEVIAGGTEAFF
>TRBD2|TRBJ2-7|14|TRBV6-1
CASNLQRGYYEQYF
>-|TRBJ1-4|15|TRBV7-9
CASSPGLSTNEKLFF
>-|TRBJ2-7|14|TRBV7-7
CASSPGQPSYEQYF
>-|TRBJ1-1|13|TRBV27
CASSLNRNTEAFF
>-|TRBJ1-1|15|TRBV5-6
CASSLQGRSGTEAFF
>-|TRBJ1-2|12|TRBV28
CASSPQGFGYTF